This TCR beta chain comes out of a study of blood T cell repertoires in COVID-19. The overall study: Sites across the United States, Italy and Spain contributed samples from acute and convalescent COVID-19. Nucleic acid was either cDNA or gDNA, and it came from T cells, B-cell-depleted T cells, or PBMCs.

Study processing details: How many nucleated cells were present was estimated from reference gene primer amplification. Measured with immunoSEQ multiplex PCR; TCRdb has only the in-frame clones, and not every one. V and J calls and clone size follow that table, whereas D and trimming were derived from the DNA. The table includes about 80,000 clones, around 88% detected once. The CDR3 consists of 18 residues. V lost 0 bases, J lost 3 bases, and 7 bases stayed unmatched. CDR1 and CDR2 from the germline V gene are SGDLS and YYNGEE. Specimen: peripheral blood. The V gene is TRBV9, the J gene TRBJ2-7; 15 nucleotides agree with TRBD2. This TCR came from a woman of 80 years or more with acute or convalescent COVID-19. CDR3 sequence reads: CASSVGTSGGADLYEQYF. Written as DNA, the CDR3 is TGTGCCAGCAGCGTAGGGACTAGCGGGGGGGCCGATCTCTACGAGCAGTACTTC.